Described below is a single TCR beta chain sequence and its context. Its specific antigen is unknown. Base qualities were left out, and no much larger clone turns up one base away. Collaborating institutions collected whole blood in K2EDTA tubes following their own protocols. For TCRbeta analysis, collaborators shipped samples as frozen whole blood, isolated PBMCs, or DNA extracted from either of those sample types. TCRbeta CDR3 regions were amplified from genomic DNA using the immunoSEQ Assay, a bias-controlled multiplex PCR. The study's own analysis went as follows. Nucleated cell counts per sample were estimated from amplification of reference gene primers within the assay. To quantify the absolute abundance of each unique TCRbeta CDR3 rearrangement, sequence reads were collapsed and filtered. For each sample, productive Simpson clonality was calculated as the square root of Simpson's diversity index across productive rearrangements. In TCRdb, the immuneACCESS table is reduced to in-frame sequences with V and J assigned. These tables do not hold every clone; where another copy was compared, an unresolved V gene accounts for under half, and the others remain unexplained. The DNA was the basis for D and trimming; V, J and clone size are from that table. This sample has more than 300,000 clones in its table, and about four fifths of those were observed once. 0.95% to 1.5% of the sample is taken by the ten largest.

This sample is part of a study of blood T cell repertoires in COVID-19 (TCRdb year 2020). In terms of the full investigation: Samples from collaborators originated in the United States, Italy and Spain and spanned both the acute and convalescent phases of COVID-19. The material from the prospective study consisted of cDNA or gDNA derived from T cells, B-cell-depleted T cells, or PBMCs. The repertoires were released in a freely available public database intended as a resource for research on the immune response to SARS-CoV-2. Where available, HLA class I and class II types were taken from metadata supplied by the sample provider and were not determined by assay-based typing. Deeply sampled blood TCRbeta repertoires from subjects exposed to, actively infected with, or recovered from COVID-19 were included in the dataset. Samples were obtained from the ongoing ImmuneRACE study (first 160 participants) and from 1,000 to 1,500 subjects provided by 6 global collaborators. Nearly every sample came with metadata listing a de-identified subject ID, COVID-19 status, age in years and sex.

Study-wide conclusions, independent of this receptor: The quantity of clinical and demographic metadata differed by source and by participant and was supplied without curation.

This clonotype was obtained from a woman aged 45-60 years with acute or convalescent COVID-19. The sequenced material came from peripheral blood.

The DNA sequence follows: TGCAGCGTTGAAGATCGGTCTAGCGGGAGCTGGGAGACCCAGTACTTC. It specifies CSVEDRSSGSWETQYF. Recombination linked TRBV29-1 to TRBJ2-5, and TRBD2 aligns with 10 junction nucleotides. The germline V gene provides CDR1 SQVTM and CDR2 ANQGSEA. Counted from cysteine to phenylalanine, this CDR3 has 16 amino acids. The retained sequence is limited to the CDR3, 48 bases, with the frame set at the first base. After removal of 0 bases from V and 5 bases from J, the junction retains 9 bases not matched to a gene.